One sample yielded the 13 T cell receptor beta chains listed below, sequenced in a study of regulatory T cells in long-lasting Graves disease. iRepertoire HTBI primers and Arm-PCR of CDR3 regions built TCR beta libraries. Via MiXCR, TCRdb re-called the multiplex PCR reads, giving one row per CDR3 protein. The sample has under 400,000 distinct CDR3 sequences, over 15% seen once; the top ten hold roughly 29%. The time point denotes: newly diagnosed GD, antithyroid drugs for less than 3 months. PBMCs provided the RNA from which the TCR library was made. These data were also reused for a study on T cells in Graves' hyperthyroidism and ophthalmopathy.

The sequences come from peripheral blood mononuclear cells (PBMCs), collected at new diagnosis, from a patient treated with antithyroid drugs. The receptors were gathered from a man aged 40-50 years with Graves disease.

This clonotype was seen at least ten times. The J gene is TRBJ2-3, the V gene TRBV6-2 or TRBV6-3, with D hard to call. Germline V gives CDR1 MNHEY, CDR2 SVGEGT. The CDR3 runs to 15 residues. Trimming pared 6 bases from V and 2 bases from J, leaving 15 bases between. CDR3 sequence: CASRSPSRDTDTQYF. The CDR3 DNA is TGTGCCAGCAGATCTCCTTCTCGAGACACAGATACGCAGTATTTT.

This clonotype showed up many times. The rearrangement uses TRBV4-3 and TRBJ2-7; D remains ambiguous. V shed 1 base and J shed 0 bases, with 10 bases lying between them. CDR1 and CDR2 from the germline V gene are LGHNA and YSLEER. The CDR3 extends over 15 amino acids. The CDR3: CASSQAMGSSYEQYF. The CDR3 DNA reads as TGCGCCAGCAGCCAAGCAATGGGTAGCTCCTACGAGCAGTACTTC.

The rearrangement uses TRBV5-1 and TRBJ1-1; D is possibly TRBD1 (6 bases). The CDR3 covers 14 residues. The germline V and J ends were trimmed by 0 bases and 5 bases, with 11 bases remaining between them. The germline gives CDR1 SGHRS, CDR2 YFSETQ. Here the CDR3 DNA reads TGCGCCAGCAGCTTGGTGGGGCAGGGGACTGAAGCTTTCTTT. It yields the protein CASSLVGQGTEAFF. Full variable domain (outside the CDR3, taken from reference TRBV5-1 and TRBJ1-1): KAGVTQTPRYLIKTRGQQVTLSCSPISGHRSVSWYQQTPGQGLQFLFEYFSETQRNKGNFPGRFSGRQFSNSRSEMNVSTLELGDSALYLCASSLVGQGTEAFFGQGTRLTVV.

This clonotype was recorded a few times. This chain joins TRBV12-3 or TRBV12-4 and TRBJ1-1; the D is unclear. The CDR3 covers 12 residues. Trimming removed 5 bases from V and 6 bases from J, with 10 bases in between. In nucleotides, the CDR3 is TGTGCCAGCAGTCCCTACTACTCTGAAGCTTTCTTT. Translated: CASSPYYSEAFF.

The table lists this clonotype with many counts. The chain recombines TRBV5-1 with TRBJ2-1, with D perhaps matching TRBD1 (6 bases). This CDR3 spans 14 amino acids. Germline V gene data show CDR1 as SGHRS and CDR2 as YFSETQ. The ends were cut back, 4 bases at V and 5 bases at J, with 13 bases in the middle. This CDR3 reads CASSVGQPHNEQFF. In DNA form, the CDR3 reads TGCGCCAGCAGCGTCGGACAGCCGCACAATGAGCAGTTCTTC.

V gene TRBV6-2 or TRBV6-3 combines with J gene TRBJ1-4; TRBD1 matches at 9 bases. This CDR3 region has 15 residues. Germline V gives CDR1 MNHEY, CDR2 SVGEGT. The ends lost 5 bases at V and 7 bases at J; junction bases unmatched: 8. Written as DNA, the CDR3 is TGTGCCAGCAGTGAATGGGGGACAGGGTTTGAAAAACTGTTTTTT. It specifies CASSEWGTGFEKLFF.

This chain uses TRBV5-1 with TRBJ2-2; D gene ambiguous. The CDR3 totals 15 residues. V dropped 0 bases and J dropped 4 bases, with 10 bases sitting between them. CDR1 is SGHRS and CDR2 is YFSETQ in the germline V gene. Here the CDR3 reads CASSLDGVGTGELFF. CDR3 DNA sequence: TGCGCCAGCAGCTTGGATGGAGTCGGCACCGGGGAGCTGTTTTTT.

This clonotype appeared many times. The rearrangement uses TRBV20-1 and TRBJ2-3; D might be TRBD2 (6 bases). This CDR3 is built from 14 residues. The V and J ends lost 4 bases and 4 bases respectively, with 15 bases between them. Germline CDR1 is DFQATT and CDR2 is SNEGSKA (reference sequence). CDR3 in DNA: TGCAGTGCTAACCAACCTTCGGGGGCAGATACGCAGTATTTT. This codes for CSANQPSGADTQYF.

In its sample, this clonotype was seen many times. The genes are TRBV2 and TRBJ1-5; no clear D. The V gene lost 6 bases and the J gene lost 4 bases, with 10 bases spanning the gap. The CDR3 totals 13 residues. Germline loops: CDR1 SNHLY, CDR2 FYNNEI. CDR3 nucleotide sequence: TGTGCCAGCAGAAATGACGGGAATCAGCCCCAGCATTTT. Translated, it gives CASRNDGNQPQHF. The full variable domain, rest sourced from reference TRBV2 and TRBJ1-5, is EPEVTQTPSHQVTQMGQEVILRCVPISNHLYFYWYRQILGQKVEFLVSFYNNEISEKSEIFDDQFSVERPDGSNFTLKIRSTKLEDSAMYFCASRNDGNQPQHFGDGTRLSIL.

This clonotype was seen many times. This chain uses TRBV6-1 with TRBJ1-5; D is undetermined. Germline V gives CDR1 MNHNS, CDR2 SASEGT. This CDR3 has 15 residues. Between the trimmed V and J ends, which lost 8 bases and 0 bases, there was a span of 14 bases. The CDR3 region is CASGVSGDSNQPQHF. CDR3 coding DNA: TGTGCCAGCGGGGTTAGTGGCGATAGCAATCAGCCCCAGCATTTT.

This chain uses TRBV5-1 with TRBJ2-1, with D possibly TRBD1 on 5 matching bases. The CDR3 runs to 13 residues. V lost 2 bases to trimming and J lost 9 bases, with 12 bases between them. Germline V lookup: CDR1 SGHRS, CDR2 YFSETQ. In DNA, the CDR3 is TGCGCCAGCAGCTTTTCAGGGATTGGTGAGCAGTTCTTC. Its translation: CASSFSGIGEQFF.

This clonotype has at least ten counts. The rearrangement uses TRBV5-1 and TRBJ2-3; a weak D match, TRBD2 (5 bases). The CDR3 is made up of 17 amino acids. V lost 0 bases, J lost 1 base, and 15 bases lay in between. CDR1 is SGHRS and CDR2 is YFSETQ in the germline V gene. The CDR3 DNA reads as TGCGCCAGCAGCTTGGTAGGCTTGGGGAGCGGCACAGATACGCAGTATTTT. Protein sequence: CASSLVGLGSGTDTQYF. The whole variable domain, filled in from reference TRBV5-1 and TRBJ2-3, reads KAGVTQTPRYLIKTRGQQVTLSCSPISGHRSVSWYQQTPGQGLQFLFEYFSETQRNKGNFPGRFSGRQFSNSRSEMNVSTLELGDSALYLCASSLVGLGSGTDTQYFGPGTRLTVL.

This clonotype was detected a few times. The chain combines TRBV19 with TRBJ2-2, with 8 positions matching TRBD1. The V and J ends lost 4 bases and 6 bases, in that order; junction bases with no gene match: 7. There are 15 residues in the CDR3. The germline V gene has CDR1 LNHDA and CDR2 SQIVND (reference sequence). This CDR3 is CASSTDGTGPGELFF. The CDR3 DNA reads as TGTGCCAGTAGTACAGACGGGACAGGTCCCGGGGAGCTGTTTTTT.